Listed below are T cell receptor beta chains from one sample, sequenced in a study of PD-1 blockade in classical Hodgkin lymphoma. Sequenced by immunoSEQ multiplex PCR; TCRdb stores in-frame clones only, minus some. The repertoire holds about 13,000 clones, with just under 80% as singletons. This specimen was peripheral blood mononuclear cells (PBMCs), taken at baseline. The source of these receptors is a human donor with classical Hodgkin lymphoma. CDR3s include the opening cysteine and the closing phenylalanine or tryptophan. Each record gives: V gene, clone size, J gene, D gene, CDR3 protein, CDR3 DNA. The D gene is left open where the match is weak. Clone size appears in some rows only: once, few, many, or a class for an expanded clone.

>TRBV30|-|TRBJ1-1|-
CAWSKNRNTEAFF
TGTGCCTGGAGTAAAAACCGCAACACTGAAGCTTTCTTT
>TRBV7-8|-|TRBJ1-5|TRBD1
CASSSRTGTYNQPQHF
TGTGCCAGCAGCTCCCGGACAGGGACTTACAATCAGCCCCAGCATTTT
>TRBV30|-|TRBJ2-7|TRBD2
CAWAIGTIPSYEQYF
TGTGCCTGGGCCATCGGGACTATCCCCTCCTACGAGCAGTACTTC
>TRBV25-1|-|TRBJ2-3|-
CASSLPVGVTDTQYF
TGTGCCAGCAGTTTACCAGTGGGGGTCACAGATACGCAGTATTTT
>TRBV6-5|-|TRBJ2-1|-
CASSRSQPTEQFF
TGTGCCAGCTCCCGCTCCCAACCCACTGAGCAGTTCTTC
>TRBV6-5|-|TRBJ2-5|TRBD2
CASEPAGVPETQYF
TGTGCCAGTGAGCCGGCGGGAGTGCCAGAGACCCAGTACTTC
>TRBV25-1|-|TRBJ2-4|-
CASSGRVNIQYF
TGTGCCAGTTCGGGACGGGTAAACATTCAGTACTTC
>TRBV5-1|-|TRBJ2-3|-
CASGPRGALGTDTQYF
TGCGCCAGCGGGCCCCGGGGGGCCCTCGGCACAGATACGCAGTATTTT
>TRBV4-3|-|TRBJ2-5|TRBD2
CASSQAGGSEETQYF
TGCGCCAGCAGCCAAGCGGGAGGGTCCGAAGAGACCCAGTACTTC
>TRBV9|once|TRBJ1-6|-
CASSVGGSPLHF
TGTGCCAGCAGCGTAGGCGGATCACCCCTCCACTTT
>TRBV4-1|-|TRBJ2-2|TRBD2
CASSQDQREFFTISNTGELFF
TGCGCCAGCAGCCAAGATCAGCGGGAGTTTTTTACGATATCGAACACCGGGGAGCTGTTTTTT
>TRBV19|few|TRBJ1-5|-
CASSIEGGNQPQHF
TGTGCCAGTAGTATAGAGGGGGGCAATCAGCCCCAGCATTTT
>TRBV11-3|-|TRBJ1-1|-
CASSFRDTEAFF
TGTGCCAGCAGCTTCAGGGACACTGAAGCTTTCTTT
>TRBV9|-|TRBJ2-3|-
CASSPHISTDTQYF
TGTGCCAGCAGCCCGCACATTAGCACAGATACGCAGTATTTT
>TRBV19|-|TRBJ1-5|-
CASALVSNQPQHF
TGTGCCAGCGCACTAGTAAGCAATCAGCCCCAGCATTTT
>TRBV6-1|-|TRBJ2-5|TRBD1
CASSEGNTGGAWETQYF
TGTGCCAGCAGTGAAGGGAATACAGGGGGCGCATGGGAGACCCAGTACTTC
>TRBV6-1|-|TRBJ1-3|-
CASSERRNTIYF
TGTGCCAGCAGTGAAAGGAGAAACACCATATATTTT
>TRBV10-3|few|TRBJ1-5|-
CAISKVGNQPQHF
TGTGCCATCAGTAAAGTAGGGAATCAGCCCCAGCATTTT
>TRBV19|-|TRBJ1-5|-
CASSIVLIGQPQHF
TGTGCCAGTAGTATAGTTTTGATAGGTCAGCCCCAGCATTTT
>TRBV4-1|-|TRBJ1-2|-
CASSQPPGRPSGYTF
TGCGCCAGCAGCCAACCACCGGGACGGCCGTCCGGCTACACCTTC
>TRBV27|-|TRBJ2-2|TRBD1
CASSKDRGQSGELFF
TGTGCCAGCAGTAAGGACAGGGGGCAAAGCGGGGAGCTGTTTTTT
>TRBV19|-|TRBJ2-1|TRBD2
CASGLAGPYNEQFF
TGTGCCAGTGGACTAGCGGGGCCTTACAATGAGCAGTTCTTC
>TRBV9|once|TRBJ2-1|-
CASSPQWAGDQQFF
TGTGCCAGCAGCCCGCAATGGGCAGGGGACCAACAGTTCTTC
>TRBV5-4|-|TRBJ2-7|TRBD2
CASSLQGGGRYEQYF
TGTGCCAGCAGCTTGCAAGGAGGCGGGAGGTATGAGCAGTACTTC
>TRBV27|-|TRBJ2-7|TRBD2
CASTMASGRNYEQYF
TGTGCCAGCACCATGGCTAGCGGGAGGAACTACGAGCAGTACTTC
>TRBV5-1|-|TRBJ2-5|TRBD2
CASSWRWREGTPAQYF
TGCGCCAGCAGCTGGCGGTGGCGGGAGGGTACCCCGGCCCAGTACTTC
>TRBV15|-|TRBJ2-5|-
CATSRDADSGETQYF
TGTGCCACCAGCAGAGATGCAGATAGCGGAGAGACCCAGTACTTC
>TRBV6-1|once|TRBJ2-2|-
CASSEGADTGELFF
TGTGCCAGCAGTGAAGGAGCTGACACCGGGGAGCTGTTTTTT
>TRBV25-1|-|TRBJ2-6|-
CASSCHATGQSRANVLTF
TGTGCCAGCAGTTGTCATGCAACTGGACAAAGTCGGGCCAACGTCCTGACTTTC
>TRBV11-2|-|TRBJ2-2|-
CASSDQNPGLRRELFF
TGTGCCAGCAGCGATCAGAACCCGGGACTCCGAAGGGAGCTGTTTTTT
>TRBV9|-|TRBJ2-3|-
CASSVVPSASTDTQYF
TGTGCCAGCAGCGTAGTGCCTAGCGCAAGCACAGATACGCAGTATTTT
>TRBV11-2|-|TRBJ2-1|-
CASSTRTDEQFF
TGTGCCAGCAGCACCAGGACAGATGAGCAGTTCTTC
>TRBV19|-|TRBJ2-2|-
CASSISLGELFF
TGTGCCAGTAGTATTTCGTTAGGGGAGCTGTTTTTT
>TRBV4-3|-|TRBJ1-5|-
CASSQGSYKAGIRQPQHF
TGCGCCAGCAGCCAAGGGTCATATAAGGCAGGGATTCGTCAGCCCCAGCATTTT
>TRBV4-1|-|TRBJ2-1|-
CASSTHTGIPSYNEQFF
TGCGCCAGCAGCACCCATACAGGGATCCCCTCCTACAATGAGCAGTTCTTC
>TRBV28|once|TRBJ2-5|-
CASSPPPGETQYF
TGTGCCAGCAGTCCCCCGCCGGGGGAGACCCAGTACTTC
>TRBV6-4|-|TRBJ2-1|TRBD2
CASSESSSGSYEQFF
TGTGCCAGCAGTGAGTCTTCTAGCGGGAGTTATGAGCAGTTCTTC
>TRBV7-2|-|TRBJ2-1|-
CASSFLGWNEQFF
TGTGCCAGCAGCTTCCTAGGGTGGAATGAGCAGTTCTTC
>TRBV15|-|TRBJ2-5|-
CATSSGYQETQYF
TGTGCCACCAGCAGTGGGTACCAAGAGACCCAGTACTTC
>TRBV5-4|-|TRBJ2-3|TRBD2
CASSLLAGFSDTQYF
TGTGCCAGCAGCCTACTAGCGGGATTTTCAGATACGCAGTATTTT
>TRBV2|-|TRBJ2-1|TRBD2
CASNRLAGHNEQFF
TGTGCCAGCAACCGACTAGCGGGGCACAATGAGCAGTTCTTC
>TRBV10-3|-|TRBJ2-5|-
CAISENLRETQYF
TGTGCCATCAGTGAGAATCTGAGGGAGACCCAGTACTTC
>TRBV7-6|few|TRBJ2-3|-
CASSTEAGGTDTQYF
TGTGCCAGCAGTACTGAGGCCGGGGGCACAGATACGCAGTATTTT
>TRBV19|few|TRBJ1-6|TRBD1
CATTSRGTWNSPLHF
TGTGCCACAACCAGCAGGGGGACATGGAATTCACCCCTCCACTTT
>TRBV7-8|-|TRBJ2-1|TRBD2
CASSLTSGGLWGEQFF
TGTGCCAGCAGCTTAACTAGCGGGGGGCTTTGGGGTGAGCAGTTCTTC
>TRBV18|once|TRBJ1-2|-
CASSPYLGSLDYGYTF
TGTGCCAGCTCACCCTATCTAGGGTCACTAGATTATGGCTACACCTTC
>TRBV2|-|TRBJ2-1|TRBD2
CASRFLAGGRNEQFF
TGTGCCAGCAGATTCCTAGCGGGGGGGCGCAATGAGCAGTTCTTC
>TRBV19|-|TRBJ1-5|TRBD1
CASSPRHRGPSNQPQHF
TGTGCCAGTAGTCCCAGACACAGGGGACCCAGCAATCAGCCCCAGCATTTT
>TRBV9|-|TRBJ2-3|TRBD2
CASSVGSGRRPDTQYF
TGTGCCAGCAGCGTAGGGAGCGGGAGGCGCCCAGATACGCAGTATTTT
>TRBV6-6|-|TRBJ1-2|-
CASRRGYGYTF
TGTGCCAGCAGGAGAGGGTATGGCTACACCTTC
>TRBV27|-|TRBJ1-1|-
CASSLWTPIRGDRTEAFF
TGTGCCAGCAGTTTATGGACCCCTATTAGGGGCGATCGAACTGAAGCTTTCTTT
>TRBV4-1|few|TRBJ2-3|TRBD1
CASSQDHLWTGGGTDTQYF
TGCGCCAGCAGCCAAGACCACCTATGGACAGGGGGCGGCACAGATACGCAGTATTTT
>TRBV6-5|-|TRBJ2-7|-
CASSYLGNEQYF
TGTGCCAGCAGTTACTTGGGCAACGAGCAGTACTTC